This T cell receptor (beta chain) came from a study of blood T cell repertoires in COVID-19. This CDR3 comprises 13 residues. Germline lookup yields CDR1 MNHNS and CDR2 SASEGT. V lost 1 base and J lost 9, with 12 bases in between. Some clones are missing from TCRdb's copy, which holds only in-frame ones; the method was immunoSEQ multiplex PCR. The sample shows more than 100,000 clones, 70% to 85% of them seen only once. The sample taken for sequencing was peripheral blood. This receptor was taken from a woman aged 70-85 years with acute or convalescent COVID-19. The chain combines TRBV6-1 with TRBJ1-2; D not resolved. The CDR3 protein is CASSEGAATRYTF. The CDR3 DNA reads TGTGCCAGCAGTGAAGGTGCAGCGACCCGCTACACCTTC.